This TCR beta chain was profiled in a study of T cell responses to AZD1222 COVID-19 vaccine. Overall study context: It was second doses at about 4 or about 12 weeks that were pooled.

Germline assignment: CDR1 SGHTA and CDR2 FQGNSA. J was trimmed by 4 bases and V by 4 bases; bases with no gene match: 10. The CDR3 sequence is 17 residues long. Produced via immunoSEQ multiplex PCR; TCRdb's table is partial and in-frame only. There are approximately 50,000 clones in the sample; 60% to 85% occur only once, and around 7% lies in the top ten. This clone has just one count. Its antigen is unidentified. Whole-study results and caveats: Females made up more of the donors, who were largely white British, and clonal diversity may have come out too low. Spike-specific TCRs gained breadth and depth after people received two AZD1222 doses.

V and J are TRBV7-2 and TRBJ1-6; 7 bases map to TRBD1. This TCR derives from an adult in good health. The input for sequencing was peripheral blood, taken on day 0 of AZD1222 vaccination. CDR3 in amino acids: CASSSLGTETYNSPLHF. The CDR3 DNA reads TGTGCCAGCAGCTCCCTCGGGACAGAAACTTATAATTCACCCCTCCACTTT.